The source of this TCR beta chain is a study of cytomegalovirus exposure and HLA in healthy donors. Study observations and caveats: Presence/absence analyses treated sequencing depth as roughly uniform across donors.

A few counts support this clone. The antigen remains unidentified. PCR involved 60 Vbeta and 13 Jbeta primers. The repertoire was sequenced with immunoSEQ multiplex PCR; TCRdb's copy has only in-frame clones and lacks some. The sample lists around 300,000 clones; 84% were seen once. This clonotype was obtained from a woman aged 40 to 50 in good health and CMV-seropositive. The sample taken for sequencing was PBMCs.

This chain's CDR3 is CASSSVTGAPSTDTQYF. CDR3 in DNA: TGTGCCAGCAGCTCAGTTACGGGAGCTCCTTCCACAGATACGCAGTATTTT. V usage is TRBV11-2 and J usage is TRBJ2-3, with TRBD2 as a possible D gene (6 bases). Trimming shortened V by 4 bases and J by 2 bases, and 19 bases separated the two germline ends. Germline assignment: CDR1 SGHAT and CDR2 FQNNGV. This CDR3 has 17 residues.